This T cell receptor beta chain was captured by sequencing in a study of identical twins. General observations from the study: Conclusions were drawn cross-sectionally by statistical analysis, without following the same donors.

A single record per CDR3 protein comes from TCRdb applying MiXCR to the 5' RACE reads. The sample lists 350,000 or so distinct CDR3 sequences; roughly 9% were seen once. CDR3 length: 13 amino acids. V was trimmed by 4 bases and J by 2 bases, leaving 9 bases between them. Germline V gives CDR1 SGHRS, CDR2 YFSETQ. This clonotype has a count of ten or more. Its antigen remains unknown. The sequence derives from a woman aged 50 to 60 in good health. V gene TRBV5-1 combines with J gene TRBJ1-2; maybe TRBD1 (5 bases). The sample taken for sequencing was naive T cells sorted from blood. The CDR3 DNA reads TGCGCCAGCAGCGGGACCGGGAACTATGGCTACACCTTC. Translated: CASSGTGNYGYTF. Complete variable domain (other parts from reference TRBV5-1 and TRBJ1-2): KAGVTQTPRYLIKTRGQQVTLSCSPISGHRSVSWYQQTPGQGLQFLFEYFSETQRNKGNFPGRFSGRQFSNSRSEMNVSTLELGDSALYLCASSGTGNYGYTFGSGTRLTVV.